The clone carrying this TCR beta chain showed up just a few times. The Seattle patients joined while their infection was active and were tracked longitudinally afterward. In the original workflow: From reference gene primer amplification, estimates of nucleated cell counts were derived. Here immunoSEQ multiplex PCR was the method, and the copy in TCRdb shows in-frame clones only, minus some. V and J calls and clone size are copied from that table; D and trimming were computed from the DNA. This table holds approximately 480,000 clones, roughly 89% found once. The source of the sample is a study of blood T cell repertoires in COVID-19. About the research overall: COVID-19 samples from acute and convalescent phases originated in the United States, Italy and Spain.

V lost 8 bases to trimming and J lost 10 bases; unmatched junction nucleotides: 7. Germline values: CDR1 SNHLY, CDR2 FYNNEI. CDR3 length equals 12 residues. The sequenced sample was peripheral blood. The chain carries TRBV2 and TRBJ2-1, with 8 bases identical to TRBD1. The receptor was derived from a man between 18 and 35 years old with COVID-19, enrolled during active disease. The CDR3 here is CASEQGAREQFF. The CDR3 bases are TGTGCCAGCGAGCAGGGGGCACGCGAGCAGTTCTTC.